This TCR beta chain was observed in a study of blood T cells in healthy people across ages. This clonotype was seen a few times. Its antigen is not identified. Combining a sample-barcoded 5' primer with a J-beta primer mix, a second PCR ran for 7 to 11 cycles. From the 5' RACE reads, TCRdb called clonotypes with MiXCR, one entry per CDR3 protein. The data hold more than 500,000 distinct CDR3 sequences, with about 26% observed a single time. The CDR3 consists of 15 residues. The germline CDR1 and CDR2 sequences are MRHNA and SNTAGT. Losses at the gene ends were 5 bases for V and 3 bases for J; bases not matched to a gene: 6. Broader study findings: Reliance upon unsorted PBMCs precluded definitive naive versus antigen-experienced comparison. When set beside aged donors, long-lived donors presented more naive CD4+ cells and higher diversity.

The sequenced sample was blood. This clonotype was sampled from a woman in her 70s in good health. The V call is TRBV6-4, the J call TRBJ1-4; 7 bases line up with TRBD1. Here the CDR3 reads CASSRTGSANEKLFF. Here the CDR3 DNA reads TGTGCCAGCAGTAGGACAGGTTCGGCTAATGAAAAACTGTTTTTT.